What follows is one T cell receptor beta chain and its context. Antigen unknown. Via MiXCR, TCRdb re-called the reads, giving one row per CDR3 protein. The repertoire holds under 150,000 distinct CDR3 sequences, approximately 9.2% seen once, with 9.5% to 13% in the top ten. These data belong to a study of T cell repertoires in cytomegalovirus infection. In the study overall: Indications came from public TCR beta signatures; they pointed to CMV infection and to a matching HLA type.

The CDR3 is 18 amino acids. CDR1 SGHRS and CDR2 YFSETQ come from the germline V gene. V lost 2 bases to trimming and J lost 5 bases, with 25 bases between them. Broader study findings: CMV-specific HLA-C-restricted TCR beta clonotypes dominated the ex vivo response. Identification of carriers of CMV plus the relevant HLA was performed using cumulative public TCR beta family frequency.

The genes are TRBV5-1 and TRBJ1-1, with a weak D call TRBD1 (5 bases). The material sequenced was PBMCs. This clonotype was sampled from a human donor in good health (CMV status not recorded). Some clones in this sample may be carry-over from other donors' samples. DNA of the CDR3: TGCGCCAGCAGCTTAGTGGGGAGCGGGGCGAAGAGGCGAACTGAAGCTTTCTTT. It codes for CASSLVGSGAKRRTEAFF. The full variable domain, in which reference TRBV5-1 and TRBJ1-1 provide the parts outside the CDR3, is KAGVTQTPRYLIKTRGQQVTLSCSPISGHRSVSWYQQTPGQGLQFLFEYFSETQRNKGNFPGRFSGRQFSNSRSEMNVSTLELGDSALYLCASSLVGSGAKRRTEAFFGQGTRLTVV.